Presented here are 24 T cell receptor beta chains from one specimen sequenced in a study of cytomegalovirus exposure and HLA in healthy donors. PCR used 60 Vbeta primers and 13 Jbeta primers. Repertoires were generated with immunoSEQ multiplex PCR, while TCRdb's copy carries only in-frame clones and drops some. The table lists some 190,000 clones, 80% to 90% of them singletons. The material sequenced was PBMCs. The receptors come from a woman aged 25 to 39 in good health and CMV-seronegative.

The V and J genes are TRBV18 and TRBJ2-5; 7 bases agree with TRBD2. The J call is uncertain, as TRBJ2-7 better fits the DNA end. Per the germline V gene, CDR1 is KGHSH and CDR2 is LQKENI. The CDR3 loop spans 15 amino acids. CDR3: CASSPSQRETYEQYF. The CDR3 nucleotides are TGTGCCAGCTCCCCAAGCCAGCGGGAAACCTACGAGCAGTACTTC.

The chain couples TRBV6-1 to TRBJ2-3; 9 bases match TRBD2. There are 16 residues in the CDR3. The germline V gene has CDR1 MNHNS and CDR2 SASEGT. Trimming removed 2 bases from V and 2 bases from J; junction bases left unmatched: 5. CDR3 residues: CASSERVAGATDTQYF. CDR3 in DNA: TGTGCCAGCAGTGAACGGGTAGCGGGGGCCACAGATACGCAGTATTTT.

V is TRBV27 and J is TRBJ1-2; 7 nucleotides line up with TRBD1. Germline lookup yields CDR1 MNHEY and CDR2 SMNVEV (reference sequence). Trimming removed 3 bases from V and 3 bases from J; junction bases left unmatched: 4. There are 14 residues in the CDR3. For the CDR3, the DNA is TGTGCCAGCAGTTTTCGGGACAGTGACTATGGCTACACCTTC. It codes for CASSFRDSDYGYTF.

The chain is built from TRBV19 and TRBJ1-3; D call uncertain. The CDR3 sequence is 12 residues long. Deletions cut 7 bases from V and 1 base from J, with 5 bases between. Germline CDR1 reads LNHDA; CDR2 reads SQIVND (reference sequence). Here the CDR3 reads CASTRSGNTIYF. The CDR3 coding sequence is TGTGCCAGTACACGGTCTGGAAACACCATATATTTT.

In this sample, this clone turned up a few times. The chain carries TRBV6-5 and TRBJ2-7; TRBD2 aligns across 13 bases. Germline CDR1 reads MNHEY; CDR2 reads SVGAGI. After removal of 7 bases from V and 4 bases from J, the junction contained 4 bases not matched to a gene. This CDR3 spans 14 amino acids. CDR3 in amino acids: CASKPGLAGYEQYF. In DNA, the CDR3 is TGTGCCAGCAAGCCGGGACTAGCGGGGTACGAGCAGTACTTC.

The rearrangement uses TRBV6-5 and TRBJ2-2; D unclear. The V and J ends lost 5 bases and 5 bases respectively, with 3 bases between them. The CDR3 sequence is 11 residues long. The germline CDR1 and CDR2 sequences are MNHEY and SVGAGI. Here the CDR3 DNA reads TGTGCCAGCAGTCTGACCGGGGAGCTGTTTTTT. Translated, it gives CASSLTGELFF.

The rearrangement links TRBV5-6 to TRBJ1-2, with no clear D. The CDR3 is made up of 15 amino acids. Germline lookup yields CDR1 SGHDT and CDR2 YYEEEE. The germline V and J ends were trimmed by 4 bases and 6 bases, with 19 bases remaining between them. The CDR3 nucleotides are TGTGCCAGCAGCGCACGACCCGAGCGGTGGCATGGCTACACCTTC. Its protein is CASSARPERWHGYTF.

V usage is TRBV6-1 and J usage is TRBJ2-3; TRBD1 matches 7 bases. The CDR3 is made up of 14 amino acids. Germline lookup yields CDR1 MNHNS and CDR2 SASEGT. The ends lost 4 bases at V and 1 base at J; junction bases unmatched: 2. Here the CDR3 DNA reads TGTGCCAGCAGTGTCGGACAGGGCACAGATACGCAGTATTTT. This codes for CASSVGQGTDTQYF.

The chain recombines TRBV7-6 with TRBJ2-1; 7 bases fit TRBD1. V was pared by 5 bases and J by 6 bases, with 10 bases of the junction left unmatched. Looked up from germline, CDR1 is SGHVS and CDR2 is FNYEAQ. The CDR3 extends over 15 amino acids. The CDR3 coding sequence is TGTGCCAGCAGCCGTGGGGCTACAGGGGCCAATGAGCAGTTCTTC. Translated: CASSRGATGANEQFF.

The rearrangement uses TRBV7-7 and TRBJ2-7; 10 positions agree with TRBD1. The V gene's germline CDR1 is SSHAT and CDR2 FNYEAQ (reference sequence). CDR3 length: 12 amino acids. The CDR3 DNA reads TGTGCTTCCCTGGGACAGGGGTACGAGCAGTACTTC. It is translated as CASLGQGYEQYF.

J is TRBJ2-7 and V is TRBV2; possible D gene TRBD1, 6 bases. Germline CDR1 SNHLY, CDR2 FYNNEI. The V gene lost 6 bases and the J gene lost 7 bases, with 10 bases spanning the gap. This CDR3 comprises 11 residues. DNA for the CDR3: TGTGCCAGCAGGGATAGGGGGGAGCAGTACTTC. Translating gives CASRDRGEQYF.

CDR3 region: CASSTPAGGPSYEQYF. The CDR3 coding sequence is TGTGCCAGCAGTACCCCAGCGGGAGGGCCTTCCTACGAGCAGTACTTC. This chain uses TRBV2 with TRBJ2-7; 10 bases align to TRBD2. Per the germline V gene, CDR1 is SNHLY and CDR2 is FYNNEI. The V gene end was trimmed by 5 bases and the J gene end by 1 base; junction bases not matched to a gene: 8. This CDR3 is built from 16 residues.

The V call is TRBV2, the J call TRBJ1-2; 8 nucleotides match TRBD1. In germline, CDR1 is SNHLY, CDR2 FYNNEI. This CDR3 contains 13 residues. J gave up 4 bases and V 6 bases, and 4 bases lay outside the gene matches. DNA for the CDR3: TGTGCCAGCAGCGACACAGGGGGCTATGGCTACACCTTC. It specifies CASSDTGGYGYTF.

The chain links TRBV6-1 to TRBJ2-2; D is undetermined. Germline V gene data show CDR1 as MNHNS and CDR2 as SASEGT. V was pared by 2 bases and J by 0 bases, with 4 bases between. The CDR3 totals 14 residues. The CDR3 DNA reads as TGTGCCAGCAGTGAACATGCGAACACCGGGGAGCTGTTTTTT. It specifies CASSEHANTGELFF.

The J gene is TRBJ2-3, the V gene TRBV5-5; a weak D match, TRBD2 (6 bases). The germline CDR1 and CDR2 sequences are SGHKS and YYEKEE (reference sequence). V lost 0 bases, J lost 0 bases, and 17 bases lay in between. CDR3 length: 18 amino acids. CDR3 sequence reads: CASSLGGLSSGSTDTQYF. The CDR3 DNA is TGTGCCAGCAGCTTGGGGGGATTATCGAGCGGGAGCACAGATACGCAGTATTTT.

This CDR3 reads CASSPGTGYPQYF. The CDR3 coding sequence is TGTGCCAGCTCGCCTGGGACAGGGTACCCGCAGTATTTT. This chain uses TRBV18 with TRBJ2-3; 9 positions match TRBD1. The CDR3 spans 13 residues. After removal of 6 bases from V and 10 bases from J, the junction contained 8 bases not matched to a gene. The germline V gene has CDR1 KGHSH and CDR2 LQKENI.

The chain is built from TRBV29-1 and TRBJ2-5; 8 bases are shared with TRBD1. With V trimmed by 4 bases and J by 1 base, 8 bases remained unmatched. Per germline, CDR1 SQVTM and CDR2 ANQGSEA. This CDR3 is 15 amino acids long. The CDR3 nucleotides are TGCAGCGTTGTCCGGGGCAGGGGGCTCCAAGAGACCCAGTACTTC. Its protein is CSVVRGRGLQETQYF.

In regard to this clone: The junction departs from the called germline gene at one end, perhaps through a read error. This chain uses TRBV19 with TRBJ1-2; D might be TRBD1 (5 bases). From germline, CDR1 is LNHDA and CDR2 SQIVND (reference sequence). This CDR3 comprises 15 residues. CDR3 sequence: CASSTQSKGNYVYTF. The CDR3 nucleotides are TGTGCCAGTAGTACCCAGTCCAAGGGGAACTATGTCTACACCTTC.

In this sample, this clone turned up once. The chain combines TRBV7-2 with TRBJ1-5; 8 bases align to TRBD1. CDR1 is SGHTA, CDR2 FQGNSA, per germline. After removal of 5 bases from V and 11 bases from J, the junction contained 8 bases not matched to a gene. This CDR3 comprises 13 residues. CDR3 region: CASSADRVRAQHF. For the CDR3, the DNA is TGTGCCAGCAGCGCGGACAGGGTAAGAGCCCAGCATTTT.

The chain couples TRBV9 to TRBJ1-1, with a weak D call TRBD1 (6 bases). Trimming cost V 3 bases and J 3 bases, with 15 bases left between them. The CDR3 has 15 amino acids. Germline loops: CDR1 SGDLS, CDR2 YYNGEE. The CDR3 sequence is CASSAFRGMDTEAFF. As DNA, the CDR3 is TGTGCCAGCAGCGCATTCAGGGGCATGGACACTGAAGCTTTCTTT.

The CDR3 DNA sequence: TGCGCCAGCAGCCAACTGCTAGCCCCCTACAATGAGCAGTTCTTC. This sequence encodes CASSQLLAPYNEQFF. This chain connects TRBV4-1 to TRBJ2-1, with D perhaps matching TRBD2 (5 bases). Deletions cut 2 bases from V and 2 bases from J, with 10 bases between. CDR1 MGHRA and CDR2 YSYEKL come from the germline V gene. The CDR3 consists of 15 residues.

The rearrangement uses TRBV21-1 and TRBJ2-7; the D call in the table, TRBD2, was not verified against the DNA. TRBV21-1 is a documented pseudogene. The CDR3 runs to 15 residues. The CDR3 loop reads CASSKDTSGSYEQYF. For the CDR3, the DNA is TGTGCCAGCAGCAAAGATACTAGCGGGAGCTACGAGCAGTACTTC.

V and J are TRBV19 and TRBJ2-2; unclear D gene. V was clipped by 0 bases and J by 6 bases, with 8 bases between them. Germline V gives CDR1 LNHDA, CDR2 SQIVND (reference sequence). CDR3 length: 14 residues. For the CDR3, the DNA is TGTGCCAGTAGTATAGACCCTAGTCCCGGGGAGCTGTTTTTT. Translating gives CASSIDPSPGELFF.

This clone was seen just once. The genes are TRBV19 and TRBJ1-5, with 9 bases aligning to TRBD1. Germline loops: CDR1 LNHDA, CDR2 SQIVND (reference sequence). This CDR3 is 15 amino acids long. The J segment lost 7 bases and the V segment lost 5 bases, leaving 9 bases of the junction unmatched. Here the CDR3 reads CASSLGTGRKQPQHF. The CDR3 nucleotides read TGTGCCAGTAGTCTTGGGACAGGGAGGAAACAGCCCCAGCATTTT.